The 18 T cell receptor beta chains reported below all come from one sample, sequenced in a study of blood T cell repertoires in COVID-19. The repertoire was sequenced with immunoSEQ multiplex PCR; TCRdb's copy has only in-frame clones and lacks some. The table shows about 140,000 clones, with almost 85% occurring only once. The sequencing sample was made of peripheral blood. The source is a man in his fifties with acute or convalescent COVID-19.

A remark on this clone: This same CDR3 is encoded by further DNA sequences in the sample. The V gene is TRBV6-5, the J gene TRBJ1-3, with TRBD1 as a possible D gene (5 bases). The CDR3 contains 14 residues. In germline, CDR1 is MNHEY, CDR2 SVGAGI. Trimming removed 6 bases at V and 1 base at J, with 10 bases between. The CDR3 here is CASRTGVSGNTIYF. CDR3 coding DNA: TGTGCCAGCAGAACGGGGGTATCTGGAAACACCATATATTTT.

The V gene is TRBV4-1, the J gene TRBJ2-3, with D tentatively TRBD2 (6 bases). The CDR3 is made up of 16 amino acids. Between the trimmed V and J ends, which lost 0 bases and 5 bases, there was a span of 15 bases. Looked up from germline, CDR1 is MGHRA and CDR2 is YSYEKL. This CDR3 reads CASSQEGGAQGDTQYF. CDR3 sequence (DNA): TGCGCCAGCAGCCAAGAGGGCGGGGCCCAGGGAGATACGCAGTATTTT.

The chain joins TRBV14 to TRBJ1-3, with TRBD1 matching over 8 bases. Germline-derived CDR1 and CDR2 are SGHDN and FVKESK. The CDR3 length is 11 residues. V was pared by 8 bases and J by 9 bases, with 3 bases of the junction left unmatched. The CDR3 is CASGQGPTIYF. DNA for the CDR3: TGTGCCAGCGGACAGGGTCCCACCATATATTTT. The full variable domain, with the rest looked up from reference TRBV14 and TRBJ1-3, is EAGVTQFPSHSVIEKGQTVTLRCDPISGHDNLYWYRRVMGKEIKFLLHFVKESKQDESGMPNNRFLAERTGGTYSTLKVQPAELEDSGVYFCASGQGPTIYFGEGSWLTVV.

The chain links TRBV6-5 to TRBJ2-7, with 8 bases lining up with TRBD1. The CDR3 runs to 15 residues. V shed 2 bases, J shed 6 bases, and the junction held 9 bases outside the gene matches. Germline V gene lookup returns CDR1 MNHEY and CDR2 SVGAGI. The CDR3 DNA follows: TGTGCCAGCAGTTACGGACAGGGACCCCCCTTCGAGCAGTACTTC. It is translated as CASSYGQGPPFEQYF.

The gene calls are TRBV14 and TRBJ2-2; possibly TRBD1 for D (5 bases). The CDR3 runs 15 residues. Looked up from germline, CDR1 is SGHDN and CDR2 is FVKESK. V was pared by 1 base and J by 4 bases, with 10 bases between. The CDR3 region is CASSQGQHGTGELFF. Written as DNA, the CDR3 is TGTGCCAGCAGCCAAGGACAGCATGGCACCGGGGAGCTGTTTTTT.

This clone was seen a few times. A junction boundary mismatches the germline segment, possibly from a read error. This chain links TRBV3-1 (or the pseudogene TRBV3-2) with TRBJ2-7; 9 bases fit TRBD1. The germline V gene encodes CDR1 LGHDT and CDR2 YNNKEL (reference sequence). The CDR3 length is 14 residues. The CDR3 DNA sequence: TGTGCCAGCAGCCGGGGACAGGGAGGGCCCACCCGGAACTTC. Its protein product is CASSRGQGGPTRNF.

The chain uses TRBV4-1 and TRBJ2-3; 7 nucleotides line up with TRBD2. V lost 4 bases, J lost 1 base, and 8 bases stayed unmatched. The CDR3 has 16 amino acids. The germline CDR1 and CDR2 sequences are MGHRA and YSYEKL. CDR3 coding DNA: TGCGCCAGCAGCCTAACTAGCGAGTCCCGCACAGATACGCAGTATTTT. It codes for CASSLTSESRTDTQYF.

The chain recombines TRBV5-1 with TRBJ2-5, with 14 positions matching TRBD2. This CDR3 is 18 amino acids long. Germline CDR1 reads SGHRS; CDR2 reads YFSETQ. V was pared by 4 bases and J by 5 bases, with 13 bases of the junction left unmatched. CDR3 sequence reads: CASSPGLAGDQLLETQYF. The CDR3 DNA reads as TGCGCCAGCAGCCCGGGACTAGCGGGGGACCAACTCCTGGAGACCCAGTACTTC.

V is TRBV15 and J is TRBJ2-1, with a weak D call TRBD2 (6 bases). Trimming took off 3 bases at V and 4 bases at J, with 25 bases between the two ends. CDR3 length: 19 amino acids. Germline CDR1 LNHNV, CDR2 YYDKDF (reference sequence). CDR3 in amino acids: CATSSRLGLTETQYNEQFF. CDR3 DNA sequence: TGTGCCACCAGCAGTAGATTGGGACTGACGGAGACCCAATACAATGAGCAGTTCTTC.

The V and J genes are TRBV28 and TRBJ2-7, with 8 bases aligning to TRBD1. The ends lost 5 bases at V and 0 bases at J; junction bases unmatched: 3. The germline CDR1 and CDR2 sequences are MDHEN and SYDVKM. This CDR3 comprises 14 residues. Here the CDR3 reads CASSRTGSSYEQYF. As DNA, the CDR3 is TGTGCCAGCAGTCGGACAGGGAGCTCCTACGAGCAGTACTTC.

This clone appeared a single time. This chain joins TRBV6-1 and TRBJ1-1, with 8 bases that match TRBD1. This CDR3 has 14 residues. Germline V gene lookup returns CDR1 MNHNS and CDR2 SASEGT. With 2 bases clipped from V and 3 bases from J, the junction kept 2 bases outside the gene matches. The CDR3 coding sequence is TGTGCCAGCAGTGAACAGGGGGCGGACACTGAAGCTTTCTTT. Protein product: CASSEQGADTEAFF.

The chain carries TRBV4-1 and TRBJ1-3, with D maybe TRBD1 (6 bases). This CDR3 region has 15 residues. V lost 4 bases and J lost 2, with 12 bases in between. Germline values: CDR1 MGHRA, CDR2 YSYEKL. The DNA for the CDR3 is TGCGCCAGCAGCCTCATCCAGGGGACTGGAAACACCATATATTTT. Protein: CASSLIQGTGNTIYF.

The chain employs TRBV15 and TRBJ1-4, with D hard to call. CDR3 length: 19 residues. Germline V lookup: CDR1 LNHNV, CDR2 YYDKDF (reference sequence). Trimming cost V 0 bases and J 0 bases, with 17 bases left between them. Here the CDR3 DNA reads TGTGCCACCAGCAGAGATCTTGGTTCGGAGAGAGCAACTAATGAAAAACTGTTTTTT. Translated, it gives CATSRDLGSERATNEKLFF. The complete variable domain, with remaining parts taken from reference TRBV15 and TRBJ1-4, reads DAMVIQNPRYQVTQFGKPVTLSCSQTLNHNVMYWYQQKSSQAPKLLFHYYDKDFNNEADTPDNFQSRRPNTSFCFLDIRSPGLGDTAMYLCATSRDLGSERATNEKLFFGSGTQLSVL.

This clone was recorded once. Here the CDR3 reads CASSSDSHQPQHF. DNA of the CDR3: TGCGCCAGCAGCTCTGACAGCCATCAGCCCCAGCATTTT. This sequence joins TRBV5-1 and TRBJ1-5; the D gene is possibly TRBD1 (5 bases). The CDR3 sequence is 13 residues long. The V gene's germline CDR1 is SGHRS and CDR2 YFSETQ. The ends were cut back, 3 bases at V and 5 bases at J, with 9 bases in the middle.

This clone was detected only once. V gene TRBV27 combines with J gene TRBJ1-1; 9 bases line up with TRBD1. Trimming cost V 6 bases and J 4 bases; bases outside gene matches: 6. This CDR3 spans 14 amino acids. Germline V gene sequence: CDR1 MNHEY, CDR2 SMNVEV (reference sequence). The CDR3 region has the DNA TGTGCCAGCAGGTATGACAGGGGGGGCACTGAAGCTTTCTTT. Its protein product is CASRYDRGGTEAFF.

The gene calls are TRBV5-1 and TRBJ1-1; D possibly corresponds to TRBD1 (6 bases). V gave up 5 bases and J gave up 1 base, with 12 bases separating them. Germline V gene data show CDR1 as SGHRS and CDR2 as YFSETQ. CDR3 length: 14 residues. In DNA form, the CDR3 reads TGCGCCAGCAGTAATGGGGGGGCGAACACTGAAGCTTTCTTT. Its translation is CASSNGGANTEAFF.

The CDR3, as DNA: TGCGCCAGCAGCCAATCACCCCAAGGGGATGAAAAACTGTTTTTT. This codes for CASSQSPQGDEKLFF. The chain uses TRBV4-1 and TRBJ1-4, with D tentatively TRBD1 (5 bases). Germline V CDR1 and CDR2: MGHRA, YSYEKL. The CDR3 has 15 residues. The V end was cut by 2 bases, the J end by 6 bases, with 13 bases between.

V is TRBV28 and J is TRBJ2-1, with TRBD2 identical over 7 bases. This CDR3 is built from 16 residues. The germline gives CDR1 MDHEN, CDR2 SYDVKM. Germline trimming cut 3 bases from V and 0 bases from J; bases unmatched to any gene: 5. The CDR3 sequence is CASSFKRGSSYNEQFF. The CDR3 DNA follows: TGTGCCAGCAGTTTTAAGCGGGGAAGCTCCTACAATGAGCAGTTCTTC.